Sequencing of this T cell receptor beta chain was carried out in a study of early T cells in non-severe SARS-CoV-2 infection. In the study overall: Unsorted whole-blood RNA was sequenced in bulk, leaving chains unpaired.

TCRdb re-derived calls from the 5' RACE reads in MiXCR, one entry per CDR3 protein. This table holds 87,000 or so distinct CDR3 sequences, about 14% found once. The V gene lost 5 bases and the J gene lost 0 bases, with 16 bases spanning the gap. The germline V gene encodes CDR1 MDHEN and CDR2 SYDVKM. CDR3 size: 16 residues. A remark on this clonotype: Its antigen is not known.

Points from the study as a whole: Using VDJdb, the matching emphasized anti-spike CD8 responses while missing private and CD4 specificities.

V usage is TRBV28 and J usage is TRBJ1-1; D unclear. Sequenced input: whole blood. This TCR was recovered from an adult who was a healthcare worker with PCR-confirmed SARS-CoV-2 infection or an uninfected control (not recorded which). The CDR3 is CASSPLAAGMNTEAFF. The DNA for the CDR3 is TGTGCCAGCAGTCCGCTGGCAGCGGGCATGAACACTGAAGCTTTCTTT.